Below are 16 T cell receptor beta chains sequenced from a single sample in a study of blood T cell repertoires in COVID-19. Sequencing used immunoSEQ multiplex PCR; TCRdb keeps in-frame clones, though not all of them. The sample lists over 300,000 clones; about 89% were seen once. The sequenced material came from PBMCs or T cells enriched from blood (not recorded which). The receptors derive from a woman between 40 and 50 years old who had recovered from COVID-19.

The chain has TRBV4-2 and TRBJ1-2; D ambiguous. The CDR3 consists of 13 residues. Trimming removed 1 base from V and 7 bases from J, with 10 bases in between. CDR1 is LGHNA and CDR2 is YNFKEQ in the germline V gene. The CDR3 sequence: CASSQGGSGGYTF. The CDR3 nucleotides are TGTGCCAGCAGCCAAGGGGGAAGCGGTGGCTACACCTTC.

For the CDR3, the DNA is TGCGCCAGCAGCTCCGGACTAGCGGGAGTGGAGACCCAGTACTTC. This codes for CASSSGLAGVETQYF. V and J are TRBV4-1 and TRBJ2-5, with 13 nucleotides matching TRBD2. Germline values: CDR1 MGHRA, CDR2 YSYEKL. V dropped 5 bases and J dropped 5; count of bases not matched to a gene: 5. The CDR3 contains 15 residues.

This chain links TRBV2 with TRBJ2-7, with 7 bases identical to TRBD1. The CDR3 is 14 amino acids. J gave up 0 bases and V 8 bases, and 7 bases lay outside the gene matches. The germline CDR1 and CDR2 sequences are SNHLY and FYNNEI. CDR3: CASGSGTVSYEQYF. DNA of the CDR3: TGTGCCAGCGGGTCCGGGACAGTCTCCTACGAGCAGTACTTC.

The chain has TRBV11-2 and TRBJ2-7, with 8 bases lining up with TRBD1. CDR1 and CDR2 (germline): SGHAT, FQNNGV. The CDR3 totals 14 residues. V trimming: 5 bases; J trimming: 0 bases; junction bases outside the gene matches: 3. CDR3 sequence reads: CASSPGQGSYEQYF. CDR3 DNA: TGTGCCAGCAGCCCCGGACAGGGCTCCTACGAGCAGTACTTC.

This chain links TRBV6-2 or TRBV6-3 with TRBJ2-5; D gene uncertain. Germline CDR1 MNHEY, CDR2 SVGEGT. With 6 bases removed from V and 5 bases from J, the gap between germline ends came to 13 bases. The CDR3 is 13 amino acids. The CDR3 DNA sequence: TGTGCCAGCAGCTTGGTAGAAAAGGAGACCCAGTACTTC. Its protein product is CASSLVEKETQYF.

The rearrangement links TRBV7-2 to TRBJ2-1; 7 nucleotides match TRBD2. The germline gives CDR1 SGHTA, CDR2 FQGNSA. The V segment lost 11 bases and the J segment 9 bases; nucleotides outside the gene matches: 19. The CDR3 contains 15 residues. CDR3 residues: CASHPFSGSGGEQFF. For the CDR3, the DNA is TGTGCCTCTCACCCGTTTAGCGGTTCGGGGGGTGAGCAGTTCTTC.

This chain uses TRBV18 with TRBJ1-1, with a tentative D call TRBD1 (5 bases). This CDR3 spans 13 amino acids. V was pared by 5 bases and J by 5 bases, with 12 bases between. Germline CDR1 reads KGHSH; CDR2 reads LQKENI. The CDR3, as DNA: TGTGCCAGCTCAGATCAGGGTGATACTGAAGCTTTCTTT. Protein sequence: CASSDQGDTEAFF.

This chain joins TRBV4-3 and TRBJ2-1, with 8 nucleotides matching TRBD2. The trim removed 4 bases at V and 8 bases at J, leaving 4 bases unmatched. This CDR3 has 13 amino acids. The V gene's germline CDR1 is LGHNA and CDR2 YSLEER. CDR3 protein: CASSPMRGDEQFF. The DNA for the CDR3 is TGCGCCAGCAGCCCCATGCGGGGGGATGAGCAGTTCTTC.

The count of this clone is one. V gene TRBV30 combines with J gene TRBJ1-1, with D uncertain. The CDR3 consists of 13 residues. V was pared by 3 bases and J by 3 bases, with 11 bases between. The germline V gene encodes CDR1 GTSNPN and CDR2 SVGIG (reference sequence). CDR3 protein: CAWRVAGDTEAFF. Here the CDR3 DNA reads TGTGCCTGGAGAGTGGCAGGTGACACTGAAGCTTTCTTT.

The CDR3 nucleotides read TGTGCCAGCAGCCTCGGACTAGCGGGCTCTGGGGCCAACGTCCTGACTTTC. The encoded protein is CASSLGLAGSGANVLTF. The chain carries TRBV7-9 and TRBJ2-6; 11 positions agree with TRBD2. The CDR3 length is 17 residues. CDR1 and CDR2 from the germline V gene are SEHNR and FQNEAQ (reference sequence). The V and J ends lost 5 bases and 0 bases, in that order; junction bases with no gene match: 3. The variable domain in full, with the rest retrieved from reference TRBV7-9 and TRBJ2-6, is DTGVSQNPRHKITKRGQNVTFRCDPISEHNRLYWYRQTLGQGPEFLTYFQNEAQLEKSRLLSDRFSAERPKGSFSTLEIQRTEQGDSAMYLCASSLGLAGSGANVLTFGAGSRLTVL.

This chain joins TRBV18 and TRBJ2-5; 8 bases agree with TRBD2. Germline V gene sequence: CDR1 KGHSH, CDR2 LQKENI. CDR3 length: 15 residues. V gave up 2 bases and J gave up 4 bases; unmatched junction bases: 6. In DNA, the CDR3 is TGTGCCAGCTCACCAGGACGGGAGGGCCCAGAGACCCAGTACTTC. Translated, it gives CASSPGREGPETQYF.

The chain has TRBV5-4 and TRBJ1-2; 9 positions agree with TRBD1. The CDR3 length is 15 residues. Germline V gene data show CDR1 as SGHNT and CDR2 as YYREEE (reference sequence). The V gene end was trimmed by 4 bases and the J gene end by 4 bases; junction bases not matched to a gene: 8. CDR3 protein: CASSLAMTGGYGYTF. CDR3 nucleotide sequence: TGTGCCAGCAGCCTTGCCATGACAGGGGGCTATGGCTACACCTTC.

V and J are TRBV11-2 and TRBJ2-1, with D tentatively TRBD2 (5 bases). This CDR3 has 16 residues. From germline, CDR1 is SGHAT and CDR2 FQNNGV. V lost 0 bases and J 1 base, leaving 10 bases between the germline ends. CDR3 residues: CASSLEEGPSYNEQFF. CDR3 sequence (DNA): TGTGCCAGCAGCTTAGAAGAGGGCCCTTCCTACAATGAGCAGTTCTTC.

The rearrangement uses TRBV10-3 and TRBJ2-7; 7 nucleotides agree with TRBD1. J lost 1 base, V lost 3 bases, and 3 bases had no gene match. The CDR3 has 14 amino acids. The V gene's germline CDR1 is ENHRY and CDR2 SYGVKD. The CDR3 region is CAISEGTDSYEQYF. The CDR3 DNA sequence: TGTGCCATCAGTGAAGGGACAGATTCCTACGAGCAGTACTTC.

The J gene is TRBJ2-7, the V gene TRBV19, with 7 bases aligning to TRBD2. V shed 8 bases, J shed 2 bases, and the junction held 3 bases outside the gene matches. CDR1 is LNHDA, CDR2 SQIVND, per germline (reference sequence). The CDR3 is 12 residues long. The chain's CDR3 is CASSAGTYEQYF. The DNA of the CDR3 is TGTGCCAGTTCAGCGGGGACCTACGAGCAGTACTTC.

V usage is TRBV12-5 and J usage is TRBJ2-7; possibly TRBD1 for D (5 bases). V was clipped by 1 base and J by 2 bases, with 15 bases between them. This CDR3 is built from 16 residues. CDR1 and CDR2 (germline): LGHNT, FRNRAP. The CDR3 is CASGLGGRRPTYEQYF. CDR3 sequence (DNA): TGTGCTAGTGGTTTGGGGGGCAGGCGGCCTACCTACGAGCAGTACTTC.